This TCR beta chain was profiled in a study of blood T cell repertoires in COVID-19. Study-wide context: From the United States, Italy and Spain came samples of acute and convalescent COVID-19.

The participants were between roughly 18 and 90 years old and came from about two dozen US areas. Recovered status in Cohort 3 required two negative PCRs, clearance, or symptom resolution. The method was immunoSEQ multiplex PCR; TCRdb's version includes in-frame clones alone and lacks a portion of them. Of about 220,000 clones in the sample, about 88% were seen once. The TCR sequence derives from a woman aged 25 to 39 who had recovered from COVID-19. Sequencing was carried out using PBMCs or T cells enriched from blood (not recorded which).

Here the CDR3 DNA reads TGTGCCAGCAGCCCCTGGACTAGCGGGGGGGACACCGGGGAGCTGTTTTTT. This encodes CASSPWTSGGDTGELFF. This rearrangement joins TRBV7-2 to TRBJ2-2, with 15 positions matching TRBD2. This CDR3 spans 17 amino acids. CDR1 is SGHTA, CDR2 FQGNSA, per germline. Losses at the gene ends were 5 bases for V and 3 bases for J; bases not matched to a gene: 4.